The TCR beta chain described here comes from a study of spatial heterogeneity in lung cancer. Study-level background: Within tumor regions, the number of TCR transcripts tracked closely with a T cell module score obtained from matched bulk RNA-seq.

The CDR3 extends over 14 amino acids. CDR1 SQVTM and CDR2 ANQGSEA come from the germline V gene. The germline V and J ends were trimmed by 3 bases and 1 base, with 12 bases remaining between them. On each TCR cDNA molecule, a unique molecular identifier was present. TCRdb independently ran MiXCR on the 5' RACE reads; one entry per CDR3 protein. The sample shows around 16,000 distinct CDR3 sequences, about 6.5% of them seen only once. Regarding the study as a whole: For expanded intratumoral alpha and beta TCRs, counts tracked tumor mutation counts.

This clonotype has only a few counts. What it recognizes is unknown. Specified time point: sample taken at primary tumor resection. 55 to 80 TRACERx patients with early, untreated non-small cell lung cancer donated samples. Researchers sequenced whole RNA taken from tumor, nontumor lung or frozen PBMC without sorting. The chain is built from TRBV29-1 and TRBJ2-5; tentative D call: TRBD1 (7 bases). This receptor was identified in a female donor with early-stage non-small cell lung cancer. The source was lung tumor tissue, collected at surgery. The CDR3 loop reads CSVDWQGGQETQYF. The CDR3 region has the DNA TGCAGCGTTGATTGGCAGGGGGGCCAAGAGACCCAGTACTTC.